This T cell receptor (beta chain) was observed in a study of blood T cell repertoires in COVID-19. Study as a whole: Sites in the United States, Italy and Spain provided acute and convalescent COVID-19 samples. In each case, the material was cDNA or gDNA derived from T cells, B-cell-depleted T cells, or PBMCs.

How the authors handled the data: It was from reference gene primer amplification that nucleated cell counts were estimated. Repertoires were generated with immunoSEQ multiplex PCR, while TCRdb's copy carries only in-frame clones and drops some. The V and J calls and clone size were taken over from that table, and D and trimming were inferred from the DNA. The profile shows around 72,000 clones, about nine tenths of them singletons. Germline CDR1 is MNHEY and CDR2 is SVGAGI. Trimming took 4 bases from V and 4 from J, leaving 19 bases between them. The CDR3 spans 16 residues. This sequence joins TRBV6-5 and TRBJ1-2, with D unclear. This sequence was found in a woman aged 45-65 years with acute or convalescent COVID-19. Sequencing input: peripheral blood. The CDR3 reads CASSSVPWAFLYGYTF. The CDR3 DNA reads as TGTGCCAGCAGTTCCGTCCCCTGGGCTTTCCTCTATGGCTACACCTTC.